Shown below are 14 T cell receptor beta chains from a single sample sequenced in a study of T cell responses to AZD1222 COVID-19 vaccine. Clones were read by immunoSEQ multiplex PCR, and TCRdb kept only the in-frame ones, dropping some. The sample includes some 100,000 clones, about 93% of them seen just once. Here the sequenced sample was peripheral blood, taken 28 days after the second AZD1222 dose. The receptors were sampled from an adult who received the AZD1222 COVID-19 vaccine.

The gene calls are TRBV29-1 and TRBJ2-1; 10 nucleotides line up with TRBD2. Looked up from germline, CDR1 is SQVTM and CDR2 is ANQGSEA. The CDR3 spans 16 residues. Trimming at V came to 1 base and at J to 5 bases, leaving 8 bases not matched to a gene. The CDR3 nucleotides are TGCAGCGTTGAAGGGGCTAGCGGGAGCCGAGACAATGAGCAGTTCTTC. It yields the protein CSVEGASGSRDNEQFF.

The rearrangement joins TRBV7-9 to TRBJ1-2; weak D call: TRBD1 (6 bases). V lost 4 bases and J lost 3, with 12 bases in between. The CDR3 contains 14 residues. Germline V lookup: CDR1 SEHNR, CDR2 FQNEAQ (reference sequence). In DNA form, the CDR3 reads TGTGCCAGCAGCTCCAACAACAGGGACTATGGCTACACCTTC. Protein sequence: CASSSNNRDYGYTF.

The rearrangement links TRBV9 to TRBJ1-2; D remains ambiguous. Germline CDR1 SGDLS, CDR2 YYNGEE. This CDR3 contains 13 residues. V gave up 1 base and J gave up 4 bases, with 8 bases separating them. For the CDR3, the DNA is TGTGCCAGCAGCGTAATCTCGGGCTATGGCTACACCTTC. Translating it yields CASSVISGYGYTF.

V gene TRBV11-3 combines with J gene TRBJ2-1, with D uncertain. Germline lookup yields CDR1 SGHNT and CDR2 YENEEA. There are 12 residues in the CDR3. V was clipped by 0 bases and J by 6 bases, with 3 bases between them. CDR3 in amino acids: CASSLDRNEQFF. The CDR3 nucleotides read TGTGCCAGCAGCTTAGATCGCAATGAGCAGTTCTTC.

V usage is TRBV4-2 and J usage is TRBJ2-3, with 9 positions matching TRBD1. Trimming at V came to 2 bases and at J to 5 bases, leaving 5 bases not matched to a gene. The CDR3 sequence is 15 residues long. Germline-derived CDR1 and CDR2 are LGHNA and YNFKEQ. The CDR3 loop reads CASSQTGGARDTQYF. The DNA for the CDR3 is TGTGCCAGCAGCCAAACAGGGGGCGCGAGAGATACGCAGTATTTT.

The rearrangement joins TRBV18 to TRBJ1-6, with 8 bases aligning to TRBD1. V lost 4 bases and J lost 7; bases outside the gene matches: 6. CDR3 length: 15 amino acids. Germline values: CDR1 KGHSH, CDR2 LQKENI. CDR3 loop: CASSLRTGLNSPLHF. CDR3 nucleotides: TGTGCCAGCTCACTGCGGACAGGGCTCAATTCACCCCTCCACTTT. Full variable domain (missing parts from reference TRBV18 and TRBJ1-6): NAGVMQNPRHLVRRRGQEARLRCSPMKGHSHVYWYRQLPEEGLKFMVYLQKENIIDESGMPKERFSAEFPKEGPSILRIQQVVRGDSAAYFCASSLRTGLNSPLHFGNGTRLTVT.

J is TRBJ2-7 and V is TRBV21-1; TRBD2 was called by the table and not checked on the DNA. TRBV21-1 is flagged as a pseudogene. The CDR3 sequence is 14 residues long. CDR3 sequence: CASPPTSGNYEQYF. The CDR3 DNA reads TGTGCCAGCCCCCCGACTAGCGGCAACTACGAGCAGTACTTC.

The rearrangement joins TRBV6-5 to TRBJ1-2; tentative D call: TRBD1 (6 bases). CDR1 is MNHEY, CDR2 SVGAGI, per germline. Trimming cost V 8 bases and J 3 bases, with 13 bases left between them. The CDR3 runs 13 residues. CDR3 nucleotides: TGTGCCAGCGGACGCAGGGGTGACTATGGCTACACCTTC. Protein: CASGRRGDYGYTF.

This clone appeared a single time. This chain links TRBV6-5 with TRBJ2-7; TRBD2 matches at 7 bases. The length of the CDR3 is 14 residues. Unmatched junction bases numbered 10, after V lost 8 bases and J lost 3 bases. Germline V gene data show CDR1 as MNHEY and CDR2 as SVGAGI. The CDR3 region has the DNA TGTGCCAGCTGGAGCTGGGGCGGGGGCTACGAGCAGTACTTC. Protein: CASWSWGGGYEQYF.

The CDR3 here is CASSFYWDRGKGYTF. DNA of the CDR3: TGTGCCAGCAGTTTCTACTGGGACAGGGGAAAAGGCTACACCTTC. The V and J genes are TRBV28 and TRBJ1-2; TRBD1 agrees at 10 bases. After removal of 3 bases from V and 8 bases from J, the junction contained 9 bases not matched to a gene. CDR3 size: 15 residues. Per the germline V gene, CDR1 is MDHEN and CDR2 is SYDVKM.

This clone appeared a single time. V and J are TRBV15 and TRBJ2-5; 7 nucleotides line up with TRBD2. Per the germline V gene, CDR1 is LNHNV and CDR2 is YYDKDF (reference sequence). J was trimmed by 7 bases and V by 2 bases; bases with no gene match: 13. The CDR3 loop spans 16 amino acids. For the CDR3, the DNA is TGTGCCACCAGCAGACTTTCGGACACCAAGCGGGGGACCCAGTACTTC. It codes for CATSRLSDTKRGTQYF.

The chain couples TRBV2 to TRBJ2-2; no reliable D call. Trimming took 7 bases from V and 0 from J, leaving 12 bases between them. Germline CDR1 SNHLY, CDR2 FYNNEI. The CDR3 has 15 amino acids. CDR3 sequence: CASIFGSTNTGELFF. The CDR3 DNA is TGTGCCAGCATTTTTGGGTCGACGAACACCGGGGAGCTGTTTTTT.

This chain connects TRBV6-2 or TRBV6-3 to TRBJ2-2, with D perhaps matching TRBD2 (5 bases). The CDR3 spans 14 residues. CDR1 is MNHEY, CDR2 SVGEGT, per germline. Trimming took 2 bases from V and 3 from J, leaving 7 bases between them. In nucleotides, the CDR3 is TGTGCCAGCAGTTACAGACTATACACCGGGGAGCTGTTTTTT. Its translation: CASSYRLYTGELFF.

The CDR3 sequence is CASSPSGGVHYGYTF. The CDR3 DNA reads TGTGCCAGCAGTCCATCAGGGGGCGTTCACTATGGCTACACCTTC. J is TRBJ1-2 and V is TRBV6-1, with 8 nucleotides matching TRBD1. Germline values: CDR1 MNHNS, CDR2 SASEGT. The V and J ends lost 5 bases and 3 bases, in that order; junction bases with no gene match: 8. The CDR3 covers 15 residues.